The entry that follows covers one T cell receptor beta chain sequence. Its specificity is not known. CDR1 MNHEY and CDR2 SMNVEV come from the germline V gene (reference sequence). The CDR3 runs 12 residues. V lost 3 bases and J 7 bases, leaving 9 bases between the germline ends. This entry comes from a study of radiotherapy plus CTLA-4 blockade in lung cancer. Whole-study results and caveats: Increased serum interferon-beta after radiation also reportedly predicted response strongly.

Only in-frame clones appear in the TCRdb table, and some are missing; sequencing was by immunoSEQ multiplex PCR. The sample carries 75,000 to 100,000 clones, approximately 86% recorded once. The specimen comprised peripheral blood, sampled from a patient treated with radiotherapy plus ipilimumab. The TCR comes from a human donor with non-small cell lung cancer that progressed on radiotherapy plus ipilimumab. The chain uses TRBV27 and TRBJ1-2, with TRBD1 as a possible D gene (5 bases). The CDR3 reads CASSFAGGGYTF. CDR3 DNA: TGTGCCAGCAGTTTCGCCGGGGGTGGCTACACCTTC.